These 9 T cell receptor beta chains share one sample of origin, sequenced in a study of T cell responses to AZD1222 COVID-19 vaccine. TCRdb keeps only in-frame clones here, not all; method: immunoSEQ multiplex PCR. The repertoire has about 160,000 clones, about nine tenths of them found once; the top ten carry about 1.6%. Source: peripheral blood, taken on day 0 of AZD1222 vaccination. The receptors come from an adult in good health.

J is TRBJ1-3 and V is TRBV5-1, with D unresolved. Germline V CDR1 and CDR2: SGHRS, YFSETQ. V lost 0 bases and J 2 bases, leaving 18 bases between the germline ends. This CDR3 spans 18 amino acids. The CDR3: CASSLDLLPGPPGNTIYF. DNA for the CDR3: TGCGCCAGCAGCTTGGACTTACTTCCCGGGCCGCCTGGAAACACCATATATTTT. The variable domain in full, completed from reference TRBV5-1 and TRBJ1-3, reads KAGVTQTPRYLIKTRGQQVTLSCSPISGHRSVSWYQQTPGQGLQFLFEYFSETQRNKGNFPGRFSGRQFSNSRSEMNVSTLELGDSALYLCASSLDLLPGPPGNTIYFGEGSWLTVV.

This clone was observed once. The V and J genes are TRBV19 and TRBJ1-1, with D unresolved. The CDR3 sequence is 11 residues long. V was cut by 6 bases and J by 4 bases, with 6 bases left in between. Germline CDR1 is LNHDA and CDR2 is SQIVND (reference sequence). This CDR3 reads CASSHGTEAFF. CDR3 nucleotides: TGTGCCAGTAGCCATGGCACTGAAGCTTTCTTT.

CDR3 bases: TGCGCCAGCAGTTACGGACAGGAATGGGGGGATGAGCAGTTCTTC. It yields the protein CASSYGQEWGDEQFF. V and J are TRBV5-1 and TRBJ2-1; perhaps TRBD1 as D (7 bases). The V and J ends lost 5 bases and 8 bases respectively, with 20 bases between them. The CDR3 runs 15 residues. Germline values: CDR1 SGHRS, CDR2 YFSETQ.

This clone has a single count. The chain employs TRBV6-5 and TRBJ1-4, with D unclear. Trimming left V 7 bases short and J 0 bases short, with 6 bases between. Germline assignment: CDR1 MNHEY and CDR2 SVGAGI. The CDR3 has 13 residues. CDR3 DNA: TGTGCCAGCATGAGGACAACTAATGAAAAACTGTTTTTT. It is translated as CASMRTTNEKLFF.

The J gene is TRBJ2-5, the V gene TRBV3-1 (or the pseudogene TRBV3-2); 7 positions agree with TRBD2. Germline V CDR1 and CDR2: LGHDT, YNNKEL (reference sequence). The CDR3 consists of 12 residues. Trimming at V came to 3 bases and at J to 9 bases, leaving 4 bases not matched to a gene. This chain's CDR3 is CASSQGRVAQYF. The CDR3 DNA follows: TGTGCCAGCAGCCAGGGGAGGGTGGCCCAGTACTTC.

The rearrangement uses TRBV5-1 and TRBJ1-6; TRBD1 is a possible D gene (6 bases). V was cut by 1 base and J by 10 bases, with 18 bases left in between. The germline CDR1 and CDR2 sequences are SGHRS and YFSETQ. The CDR3 consists of 16 residues. CDR3 protein: CASSLSYRAVGSPLHF. The CDR3 region has the DNA TGCGCCAGCAGCTTGAGTTACAGGGCGGTAGGCTCACCCCTCCACTTT.

The V and J genes are TRBV5-1 and TRBJ1-2; tentative D call: TRBD1 (6 bases). V lost 4 bases to trimming and J lost 5 bases, with 15 bases between them. The germline CDR1 and CDR2 sequences are SGHRS and YFSETQ. This CDR3 is 14 amino acids long. The CDR3: CASSVSDSIYGYTF. In nucleotides, the CDR3 is TGCGCCAGCAGCGTTTCGGACAGCATTTATGGCTACACCTTC. The full variable domain, with the rest looked up from reference TRBV5-1 and TRBJ1-2, is KAGVTQTPRYLIKTRGQQVTLSCSPISGHRSVSWYQQTPGQGLQFLFEYFSETQRNKGNFPGRFSGRQFSNSRSEMNVSTLELGDSALYLCASSVSDSIYGYTFGSGTRLTVV.

The V call is TRBV28, the J call TRBJ1-5, with 7 bases that match TRBD1. Germline V gene sequence: CDR1 MDHEN, CDR2 SYDVKM. The CDR3 consists of 17 residues. V shed 1 base, J shed 6 bases, and the junction held 12 bases outside the gene matches. The CDR3 protein is CASSLLSLRDRAQPQHF. The CDR3 coding sequence is TGTGCCAGCAGTTTATTATCCCTCCGAGACAGGGCTCAGCCCCAGCATTTT.

With respect to this clone: Other DNA sequences in this specimen translate into the identical CDR3. The V and J genes are TRBV19 and TRBJ2-6; D may be TRBD1 (6 bases). V gave up 1 base and J gave up 0 bases, with 10 bases separating them. The CDR3 runs 17 residues. CDR1 LNHDA and CDR2 SQIVND come from the germline V gene (reference sequence). The CDR3 protein is CASSIGQGSSGANVLTF. In DNA form, the CDR3 reads TGTGCCAGTAGTATAGGGCAGGGGAGCTCTGGGGCCAACGTCCTGACTTTC.